This TCR beta chain derives from a study of blood T cell repertoires in COVID-19. Turning to the study itself: Researchers got acute and convalescent COVID-19 samples from the United States, Italy and Spain.

Under the authors' procedure: Using reference gene primer amplification, nucleated cell counts were estimated. Assay: immunoSEQ multiplex PCR; the TCRdb copy retains only in-frame clones and omits some. The V and J calls and clone size were taken over from that table, and D and trimming were inferred from the DNA. The sample contains more than 150,000 clones, 88% of which appear only once. CDR3 size: 16 residues. V was pared by 3 bases and J by 0 bases, with 4 bases of the junction left unmatched. Germline assignment: CDR1 MDHEN and CDR2 SYDVKM. This TCR came from a woman in her 70s with acute or convalescent COVID-19. The genes are TRBV28 and TRBJ1-1; 10 nucleotides match TRBD1. The sample was peripheral blood. CDR3 protein: CASSFGTGALNTEAFF. CDR3 nucleotides: TGTGCCAGCAGTTTTGGGACAGGGGCTTTGAACACTGAAGCTTTCTTT. The whole variable domain, filled in from reference TRBV28 and TRBJ1-1, reads DVKVTQSSRYLVKRTGEKVFLECVQDMDHENMFWYRQDPGLGLRLIYFSYDVKMKEKGDIPEGYSVSREKKERFSLILESASTNQTSMYLCASSFGTGALNTEAFFGQGTRLTVV.